Reported below is one T cell receptor beta chain. With 7 bases removed from V and 7 bases from J, the gap between germline ends came to 13 bases. The germline gives CDR1 SNHLY, CDR2 FYNNEI. The CDR3 contains 12 residues. This sample stems from a study of blood T cell repertoires in COVID-19. Clones were sequenced by immunoSEQ multiplex PCR, and TCRdb holds only the in-frame ones, with some missing. The table lists fewer than 250,000 clones, over 80% of them singletons. The chain couples TRBV2 to TRBJ1-2, with D unclear. The clonotype comes from a woman in her seventies with active or convalescent COVID-19. Material: peripheral blood. The CDR3 protein is CASMSAFPGYTF. The CDR3 coding sequence is TGTGCCAGCATGAGCGCGTTCCCTGGCTACACCTTC.